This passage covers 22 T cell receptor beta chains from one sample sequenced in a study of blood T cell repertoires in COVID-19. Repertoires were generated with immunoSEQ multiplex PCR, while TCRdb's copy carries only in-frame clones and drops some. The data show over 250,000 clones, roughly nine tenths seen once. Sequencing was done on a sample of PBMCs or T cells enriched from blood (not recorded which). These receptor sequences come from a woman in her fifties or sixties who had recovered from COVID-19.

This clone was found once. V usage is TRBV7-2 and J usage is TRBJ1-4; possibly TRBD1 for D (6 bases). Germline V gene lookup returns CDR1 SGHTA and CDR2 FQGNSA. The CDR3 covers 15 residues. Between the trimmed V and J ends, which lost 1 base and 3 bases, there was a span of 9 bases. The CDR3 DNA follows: TGTGCCAGCAGCTTAGTCACAGGGTCTAATGAAAAACTGTTTTTT. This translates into CASSLVTGSNEKLFF.

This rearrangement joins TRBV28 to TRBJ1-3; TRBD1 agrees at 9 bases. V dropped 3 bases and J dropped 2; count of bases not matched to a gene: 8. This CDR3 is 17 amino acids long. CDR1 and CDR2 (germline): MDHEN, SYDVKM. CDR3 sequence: CASSFGDRVGPGNTIYF. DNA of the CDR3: TGTGCCAGCAGTTTCGGGGACAGGGTAGGACCTGGAAACACCATATATTTT.

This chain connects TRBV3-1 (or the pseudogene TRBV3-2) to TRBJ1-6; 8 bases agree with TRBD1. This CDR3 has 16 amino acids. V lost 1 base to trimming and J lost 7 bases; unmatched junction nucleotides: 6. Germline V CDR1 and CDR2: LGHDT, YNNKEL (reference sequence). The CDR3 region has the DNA TGTGCCAGCAGCCAAGGGCTACAGGGGGTAAATTCACCCCTCCACTTT. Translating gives CASSQGLQGVNSPLHF.

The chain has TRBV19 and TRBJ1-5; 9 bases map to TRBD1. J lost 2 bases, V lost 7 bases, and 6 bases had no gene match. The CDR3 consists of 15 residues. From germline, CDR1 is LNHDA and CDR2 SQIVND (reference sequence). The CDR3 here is CASKTDRGGNQPQHF. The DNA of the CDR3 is TGTGCCAGTAAAACGGACAGGGGAGGCAATCAGCCCCAGCATTTT.

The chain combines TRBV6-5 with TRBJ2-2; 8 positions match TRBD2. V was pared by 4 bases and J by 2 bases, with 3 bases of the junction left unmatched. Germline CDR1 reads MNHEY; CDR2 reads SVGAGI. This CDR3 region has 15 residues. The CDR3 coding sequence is TGTGCCAGCAGTTTTAGCGGGGATAACACCGGGGAGCTGTTTTTT. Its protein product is CASSFSGDNTGELFF.

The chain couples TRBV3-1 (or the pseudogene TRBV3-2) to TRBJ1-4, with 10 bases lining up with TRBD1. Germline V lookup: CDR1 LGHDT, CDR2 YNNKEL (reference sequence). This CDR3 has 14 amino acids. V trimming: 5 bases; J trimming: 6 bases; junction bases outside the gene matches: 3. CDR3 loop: CASSSGTGDEKLFF. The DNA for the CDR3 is TGTGCCAGCAGCTCCGGGACAGGGGATGAAAAACTGTTTTTT.

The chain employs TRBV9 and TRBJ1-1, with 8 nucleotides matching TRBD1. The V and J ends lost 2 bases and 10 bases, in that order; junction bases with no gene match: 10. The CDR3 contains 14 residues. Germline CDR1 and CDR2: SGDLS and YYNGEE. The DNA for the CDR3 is TGTGCCAGCAGCGTCACGGCAGGGGGCTCGGGAGCTTTCTTT. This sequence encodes CASSVTAGGSGAFF.

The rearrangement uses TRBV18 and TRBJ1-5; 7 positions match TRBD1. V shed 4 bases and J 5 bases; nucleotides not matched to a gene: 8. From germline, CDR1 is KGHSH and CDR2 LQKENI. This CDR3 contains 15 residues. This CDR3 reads CASSLRFGQDQPQHF. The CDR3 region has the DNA TGTGCCAGCTCACTTAGATTTGGACAGGATCAGCCCCAGCATTTT.

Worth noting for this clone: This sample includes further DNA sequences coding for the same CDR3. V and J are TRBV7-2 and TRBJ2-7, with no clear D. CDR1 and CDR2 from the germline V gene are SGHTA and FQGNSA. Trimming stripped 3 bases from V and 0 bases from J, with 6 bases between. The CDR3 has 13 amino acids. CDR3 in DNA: TGTGCCAGCAGCTTTAGCAGCTCCTACGAGCAGTACTTC. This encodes CASSFSSSYEQYF.

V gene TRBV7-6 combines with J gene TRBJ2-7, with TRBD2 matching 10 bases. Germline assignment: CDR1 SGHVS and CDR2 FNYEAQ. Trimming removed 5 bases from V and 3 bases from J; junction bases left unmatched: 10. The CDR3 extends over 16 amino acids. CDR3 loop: CASSLTTLAGGYEQYF. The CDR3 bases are TGTGCCAGCAGCCTCACGACCTTAGCGGGAGGCTACGAGCAGTACTTC. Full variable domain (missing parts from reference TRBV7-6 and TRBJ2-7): GAGVSQSPRYKVTKRGQDVALRCDPISGHVSLYWYRQALGQGPEFLTYFNYEAQQDKSGLPNDRFSAERPEGSISTLTIQRTEQRDSAMYRCASSLTTLAGGYEQYFGPGTRLTVT.

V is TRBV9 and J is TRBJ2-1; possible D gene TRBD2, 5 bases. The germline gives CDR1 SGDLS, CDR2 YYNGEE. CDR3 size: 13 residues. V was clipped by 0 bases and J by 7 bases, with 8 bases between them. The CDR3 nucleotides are TGTGCCAGCAGCGTAGGGACTCCGAATGAGCAGTTCTTC. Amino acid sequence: CASSVGTPNEQFF.

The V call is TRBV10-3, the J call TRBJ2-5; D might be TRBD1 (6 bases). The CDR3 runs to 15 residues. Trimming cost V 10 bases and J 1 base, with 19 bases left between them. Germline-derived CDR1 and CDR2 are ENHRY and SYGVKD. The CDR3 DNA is TGTGCCACCCGAACGCACCGGGACACCCAAGAGACCCAGTACTTC. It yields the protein CATRTHRDTQETQYF.

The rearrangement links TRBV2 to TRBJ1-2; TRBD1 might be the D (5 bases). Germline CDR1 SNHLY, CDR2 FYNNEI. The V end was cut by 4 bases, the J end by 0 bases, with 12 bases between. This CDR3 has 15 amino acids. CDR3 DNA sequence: TGTGCCAGCAGTGCCCGACAGAGTTCTAACTATGGCTACACCTTC. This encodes CASSARQSSNYGYTF. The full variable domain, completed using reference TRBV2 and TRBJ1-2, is EPEVTQTPSHQVTQMGQEVILRCVPISNHLYFYWYRQILGQKVEFLVSFYNNEISEKSEIFDDQFSVERPDGSNFTLKIRSTKLEDSAMYFCASSARQSSNYGYTFGSGTRLTVV.

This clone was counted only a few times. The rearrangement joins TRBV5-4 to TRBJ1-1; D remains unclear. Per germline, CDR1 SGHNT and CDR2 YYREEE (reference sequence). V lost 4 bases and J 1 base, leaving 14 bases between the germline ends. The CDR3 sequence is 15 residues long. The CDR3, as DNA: TGTGCCAGCAGCACCCTACAGTACAGGAACACTGAAGCTTTCTTT. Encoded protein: CASSTLQYRNTEAFF.

CDR3 amino acids: CASSWGQVGAHSPLHF. The CDR3 coding sequence is TGTGCCAGCAGCTGGGGACAGGTTGGGGCCCATTCACCCCTCCACTTT. This chain joins TRBV11-2 and TRBJ1-6; 8 positions agree with TRBD1. V shed 4 bases, J shed 8 bases, and the junction held 10 bases outside the gene matches. In germline, CDR1 is SGHAT, CDR2 FQNNGV. The CDR3 sequence is 16 residues long.

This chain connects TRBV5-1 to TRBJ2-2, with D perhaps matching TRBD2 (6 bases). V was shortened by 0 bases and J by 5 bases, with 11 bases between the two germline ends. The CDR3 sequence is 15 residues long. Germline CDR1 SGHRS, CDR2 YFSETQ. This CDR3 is CASSLEGGNTGELFF. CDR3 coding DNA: TGCGCCAGCAGCTTGGAAGGCGGGAATACCGGGGAGCTGTTTTTT.

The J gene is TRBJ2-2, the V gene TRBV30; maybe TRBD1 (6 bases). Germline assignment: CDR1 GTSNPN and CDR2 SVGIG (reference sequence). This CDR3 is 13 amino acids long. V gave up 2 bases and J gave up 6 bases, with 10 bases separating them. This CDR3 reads CAWSPQGAGELFF. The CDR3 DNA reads TGTGCCTGGAGTCCACAGGGCGCCGGGGAGCTGTTTTTT.

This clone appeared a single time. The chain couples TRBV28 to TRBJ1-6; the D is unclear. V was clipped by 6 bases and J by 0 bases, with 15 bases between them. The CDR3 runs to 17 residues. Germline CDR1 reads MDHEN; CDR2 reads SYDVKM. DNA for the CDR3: TGTGCCAGCAGCCCCGTACTCGTTAGCTCCTATAATTCACCCCTCCACTTT. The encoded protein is CASSPVLVSSYNSPLHF.

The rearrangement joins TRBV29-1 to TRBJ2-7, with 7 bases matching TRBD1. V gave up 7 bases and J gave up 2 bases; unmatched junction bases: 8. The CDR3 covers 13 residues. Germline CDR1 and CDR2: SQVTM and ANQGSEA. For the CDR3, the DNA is TGCAGCGCGTGGACAGGAACCACCTACGAGCAGTACTTC. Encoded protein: CSAWTGTTYEQYF.

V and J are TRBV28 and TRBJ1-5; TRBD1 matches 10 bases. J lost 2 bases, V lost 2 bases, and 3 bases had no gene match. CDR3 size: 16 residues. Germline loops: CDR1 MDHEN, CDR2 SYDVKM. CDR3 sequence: CASSLLGTGGNQPQHF. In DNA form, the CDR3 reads TGTGCCAGCAGTTTACTAGGGACAGGGGGCAATCAGCCCCAGCATTTT.

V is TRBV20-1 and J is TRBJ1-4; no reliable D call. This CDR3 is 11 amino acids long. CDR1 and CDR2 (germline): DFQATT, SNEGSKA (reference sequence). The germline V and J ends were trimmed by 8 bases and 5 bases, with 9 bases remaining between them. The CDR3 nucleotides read TGCAGTCAAAGCTCGAATGAAAAACTGTTTTTT. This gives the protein CSQSSNEKLFF.

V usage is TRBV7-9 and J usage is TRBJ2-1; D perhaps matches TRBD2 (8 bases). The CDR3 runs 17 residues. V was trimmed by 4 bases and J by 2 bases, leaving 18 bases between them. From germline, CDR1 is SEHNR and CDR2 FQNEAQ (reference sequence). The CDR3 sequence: CASSYGTAGAPYNEQFF. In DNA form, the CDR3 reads TGTGCCAGCAGCTACGGGACAGCGGGAGCCCCCTACAATGAGCAGTTCTTC.